One and the same sample provided the 22 T cell receptor beta chains below, sequenced in a study of blood T cell repertoires in COVID-19. The data were produced by immunoSEQ multiplex PCR, yet TCRdb's version contains in-frame clones alone and is incomplete. Among 200,000 or so clones listed, about nine tenths were seen once. The specimen sequenced was peripheral blood. These receptors were taken from a man aged 60-69 years who had recovered from COVID-19.

The rearrangement links TRBV10-3 to TRBJ2-1, with TRBD2 identical over 14 bases. J lost 7 bases, V lost 2 bases, and 1 base had no gene match. The CDR3 totals 15 residues. The germline V gene encodes CDR1 ENHRY and CDR2 SYGVKD. The CDR3 reads CAISEGLAGGNEQFF. The DNA of the CDR3 is TGTGCCATCAGTGAGGGACTAGCGGGAGGAAATGAGCAGTTCTTC.

For the CDR3, the DNA is TGTGCCATCAAGACGGGACAGGGGTCTTACGAGCAGTACTTC. It codes for CAIKTGQGSYEQYF. The V call is TRBV10-3, the J call TRBJ2-7; 10 nucleotides line up with TRBD1. The CDR3 is 14 residues long. Germline CDR1 is ENHRY and CDR2 is SYGVKD. With 7 bases clipped from V and 4 bases from J, the junction kept 7 bases outside the gene matches.

The chain employs TRBV27 and TRBJ1-1, with 7 nucleotides matching TRBD1. Unmatched junction bases numbered 6, after V lost 8 bases and J lost 3 bases. The length of the CDR3 is 13 residues. Looked up from germline, CDR1 is MNHEY and CDR2 is SMNVEV (reference sequence). CDR3 protein: CASGRQGDTEAFF. Written as DNA, the CDR3 is TGTGCCAGCGGAAGACAGGGAGACACTGAAGCTTTCTTT.

The rearrangement joins TRBV5-6 to TRBJ2-2; D not certain. CDR1 and CDR2 (germline): SGHDT, YYEEEE. CDR3 size: 13 residues. V lost 4 bases, J lost 9 bases, and 13 bases lay in between. This CDR3 is CASSPITRRELFF. In nucleotides, the CDR3 is TGTGCCAGCAGCCCTATAACCCGAAGGGAGCTGTTTTTT.

This clone was picked up one time. The V call is TRBV3-1 (or the pseudogene TRBV3-2), the J call TRBJ1-5; D unresolved. This CDR3 comprises 13 residues. Trimming removed 3 bases from V and 9 bases from J, with 12 bases in between. Germline V gene lookup returns CDR1 LGHDT and CDR2 YNNKEL (reference sequence). CDR3 sequence: CASSQTLGGPQHF. In nucleotides, the CDR3 is TGTGCCAGCAGCCAGACCCTTGGAGGGCCCCAGCATTTT.

The chain uses TRBV7-3 and TRBJ2-1, with a tentative D call TRBD1 (5 bases). The germline V and J ends were trimmed by 5 bases and 7 bases, with 9 bases remaining between them. The germline gives CDR1 SGHTA, CDR2 FQGTGA. This CDR3 is built from 12 residues. The CDR3 region is CASSLTGNEQFF. In DNA form, the CDR3 reads TGTGCCAGCAGCCTTACAGGAAATGAGCAGTTCTTC.

The V and J genes are TRBV2 and TRBJ1-1, with D possibly matching TRBD1 (6 bases). The V and J ends lost 6 bases and 3 bases respectively, with 17 bases between them. The CDR3 is made up of 15 amino acids. Germline V CDR1 and CDR2: SNHLY, FYNNEI. The CDR3 protein is CASRPRTAGDTEAFF. The CDR3 region has the DNA TGTGCCAGCAGACCGAGGACAGCCGGGGACACTGAAGCTTTCTTT.

This clone was recorded a few times. CDR3 region: CASSQGEGRHGYTF. The CDR3 DNA reads as TGTGCCAGCAGCCAAGGGGAGGGACGGCATGGCTACACCTTC. This chain uses TRBV3-1 (or the pseudogene TRBV3-2) with TRBJ1-2; D may be TRBD1 (5 bases). CDR1 is LGHDT, CDR2 YNNKEL, per germline (reference sequence). The CDR3 has 14 amino acids. Trimming removed 1 base from V and 6 bases from J, with 12 bases in between.

The CDR3 region is CASSPRPSTSGGAGTQYF. The CDR3 DNA is TGTGCCAGCAGCCCCCGCCCCTCAACTAGCGGGGGGGCAGGGACGCAGTATTTT. The chain links TRBV9 to TRBJ2-3; TRBD2 aligns across 13 bases. Germline V lookup: CDR1 SGDLS, CDR2 YYNGEE. The CDR3 covers 18 residues. V lost 4 bases, J lost 9 bases, and 17 bases stayed unmatched.

CDR3 loop: CSASIVAGTQYF. The CDR3 bases are TGCAGTGCTAGTATTGTCGCGGGGACCCAGTACTTC. The J gene is TRBJ2-5, the V gene TRBV20-1, with D maybe TRBD2 (5 bases). The CDR3 totals 12 residues. Between the trimmed V and J ends, which lost 3 bases and 7 bases, there was a span of 12 bases. Germline CDR1 and CDR2: DFQATT and SNEGSKA (reference sequence).

The chain is built from TRBV11-3 and TRBJ1-2; 9 nucleotides align to TRBD1. The CDR3 is 17 residues long. Germline CDR1 is SGHNT and CDR2 is YENEEA. J gave up 6 bases and V 5 bases, and 16 bases lay outside the gene matches. The CDR3 nucleotides read TGTGCCAGCAGCACGGGACAGGGTTCACTAGGGGGAGATGGCTACACCTTC. Its protein is CASSTGQGSLGGDGYTF.

This sequence joins TRBV15 and TRBJ2-1; D might be TRBD2 (6 bases). The V gene lost 3 bases and the J gene lost 4 bases, with 13 bases spanning the gap. Germline loops: CDR1 LNHNV, CDR2 YYDKDF (reference sequence). The CDR3 is made up of 15 amino acids. The CDR3 sequence: CATSRGLEDYNEQFF. The CDR3 DNA reads TGTGCCACCAGCAGGGGACTTGAGGATTACAATGAGCAGTTCTTC. Filled out from reference TRBV15 and TRBJ2-1, the complete variable domain reads DAMVIQNPRYQVTQFGKPVTLSCSQTLNHNVMYWYQQKSSQAPKLLFHYYDKDFNNEADTPDNFQSRRPNTSFCFLDIRSPGLGDTAMYLCATSRGLEDYNEQFFGPGTRLTVL.

The rearrangement joins TRBV12-5 to TRBJ1-2, with D hard to call. The CDR3 spans 13 residues. The V end lost 1 base, the J end lost 12 bases, and 15 bases lay between the germline ends. Germline CDR1 LGHNT, CDR2 FRNRAP. In DNA, the CDR3 is TGTGCTAGTGGTTTGGACCTAGGTGGTGTTGACACCTTC. Protein product: CASGLDLGGVDTF.

The chain joins TRBV4-1 to TRBJ2-5; D is unresolved. Trimming took 1 base from V and 1 from J, leaving 10 bases between them. The CDR3 contains 15 residues. The germline V gene has CDR1 MGHRA and CDR2 YSYEKL. The CDR3 DNA reads TGCGCCAGCAGCCAAGGTGGAACAGTCCAAGAGACCCAGTACTTC. It is translated as CASSQGGTVQETQYF.

The V and J genes are TRBV6-4 and TRBJ2-3; a weak D match, TRBD1 (5 bases). The germline CDR1 and CDR2 sequences are MRHNA and SNTAGT. The CDR3 length is 13 residues. V lost 4 bases and J lost 3, with 8 bases in between. The CDR3 DNA reads TGTGCCAGCAGTGGAAAGGGGACAGATACGCAGTATTTT. It encodes CASSGKGTDTQYF.

The CDR3 coding sequence is TGCGCCAGCAGCCAAGATTCTAGCGGGAGCCCCGGGGAGCTGTTTTTT. This sequence encodes CASSQDSSGSPGELFF. The chain is built from TRBV4-1 and TRBJ2-2; 10 positions agree with TRBD2. V gave up 0 bases and J gave up 6 bases; unmatched junction bases: 4. The CDR3 is 16 residues long. The germline gives CDR1 MGHRA, CDR2 YSYEKL.

The chain combines TRBV7-9 with TRBJ1-4, with D uncertain. Germline loops: CDR1 SEHNR, CDR2 FQNEAQ (reference sequence). V was cut by 0 bases and J by 7 bases, with 12 bases left in between. The CDR3 is 15 amino acids. The CDR3 here is CASSLAGGIGEKLFF. CDR3 DNA sequence: TGTGCCAGCAGCTTAGCGGGAGGGATCGGTGAAAAACTGTTTTTT.

The chain joins TRBV19 to TRBJ1-5; TRBD1 agrees at 7 bases. Germline values: CDR1 LNHDA, CDR2 SQIVND (reference sequence). Trimming at V came to 6 bases and at J to 6 bases, leaving 11 bases not matched to a gene. The CDR3 is 15 residues long. CDR3 in amino acids: CASSPGQVGGQPQHF. In DNA form, the CDR3 reads TGTGCCAGTAGCCCAGGACAGGTTGGAGGTCAGCCCCAGCATTTT.

J is TRBJ1-4 and V is TRBV4-1; TRBD1 aligns across 9 bases. The CDR3 covers 16 residues. Trimming cost V 2 bases and J 6 bases; bases outside gene matches: 7. The germline gives CDR1 MGHRA, CDR2 YSYEKL. CDR3 DNA: TGCGCCAGCAGCCAAATGGGGGGACAGGGATATGAAAAACTGTTTTTT. Translation gives CASSQMGGQGYEKLFF.

J is TRBJ2-3 and V is TRBV6-6; 9 bases are shared with TRBD1. V trimming: 8 bases; J trimming: 4 bases; junction bases outside the gene matches: 4. The CDR3 covers 13 residues. The germline V gene has CDR1 MNHNY and CDR2 SVGAGI (reference sequence). CDR3 amino acids: CASRDRDSDTQYF. CDR3 DNA: TGTGCCAGCCGGGACAGGGACTCAGATACGCAGTATTTT.

The chain recombines TRBV5-1 with TRBJ2-5; possible D gene TRBD2, 5 bases. The CDR3 sequence is 13 residues long. Germline V CDR1 and CDR2: SGHRS, YFSETQ. The V and J ends lost 4 bases and 10 bases respectively, with 17 bases between them. CDR3: CASSLDPTGDQYF. The CDR3 DNA is TGCGCCAGCAGCCTGGACCCGACCGGGGACCAGTACTTC. Supplemented by reference TRBV5-1 and TRBJ2-5, the full variable domain reads KAGVTQTPRYLIKTRGQQVTLSCSPISGHRSVSWYQQTPGQGLQFLFEYFSETQRNKGNFPGRFSGRQFSNSRSEMNVSTLELGDSALYLCASSLDPTGDQYFGPGTRLLVL.

The J gene is TRBJ2-6, the V gene TRBV7-2; D gene uncertain. V lost 4 bases and J 0 bases, leaving 7 bases between the germline ends. The CDR3 loop spans 15 amino acids. Germline V gene lookup returns CDR1 SGHTA and CDR2 FQGNSA. CDR3 sequence reads: CASSSYSSGANVLTF. DNA for the CDR3: TGTGCCAGCAGCTCGTATTCCTCTGGGGCCAACGTCCTGACTTTC.